The 27 T cell receptor beta chains below come from one sample, sequenced in a study of blood T cell repertoires in COVID-19 (dated by TCRdb to 2020 to 2022). The library was made by the immunoSEQ multiplex PCR assay. Imported from immuneACCESS, the table was reduced by TCRdb to in-frame sequences with V and J called. These copies leave out some clones; in studies compared against another copy, an unresolved V gene accounts for under half, and the cause of the remainder is not known. The sample table records about 110,000 clones; roughly 84% of these occur just once. Together, the top ten hold approximately 7% of the sample. The sequencing sample was made of peripheral blood. These receptors came from a woman aged 50 to 60 with acute or convalescent COVID-19.

V is TRBV15 and J is TRBJ2-7; TRBD2 is a possible D gene (6 bases). Trimming stripped 1 base from V and 4 bases from J, with 17 bases between. The CDR3 is made up of 16 amino acids. CDR1 and CDR2 (germline): LNHNV, YYDKDF (reference sequence). The CDR3 sequence: CATSRGGANRLYEQYF. CDR3 sequence (DNA): TGTGCCACCAGCAGAGGCGGGGCGAACCGGCTGTACGAGCAGTACTTC.

The chain has TRBV6-2 or TRBV6-3 and TRBJ2-7; 8 bases align to TRBD1. V gave up 7 bases and J gave up 7 bases; unmatched junction bases: 12. Germline-derived CDR1 and CDR2 are MNHEY and SVGEGT. The CDR3 sequence is 14 residues long. The CDR3 sequence is CASIPRQGAREQYF. CDR3 nucleotide sequence: TGTGCCAGCATCCCAAGGCAGGGGGCACGGGAGCAGTACTTC.

This sequence joins TRBV5-6 and TRBJ2-2; 8 nucleotides align to TRBD2. Germline CDR1 SGHDT, CDR2 YYEEEE. The CDR3 loop spans 14 amino acids. After removal of 0 bases from V and 7 bases from J, the junction contained 2 bases not matched to a gene. CDR3 amino acids: CASSLAAGGGELFF. DNA of the CDR3: TGTGCCAGCAGCTTGGCCGCGGGAGGCGGGGAGCTGTTTTTT. The entire variable domain, with the rest obtained from reference TRBV5-6 and TRBJ2-2, is as follows: DAGVTQSPTHLIKTRGQQVTLRCSPKSGHDTVSWYQQALGQGPQFIFQYYEEEERQRGNFPDRFSGHQFPNYSSELNVNALLLGDSALYLCASSLAAGGGELFFGEGSRLTVL.

This chain connects TRBV29-1 to TRBJ1-1, with 9 bases that match TRBD1. Germline V CDR1 and CDR2: SQVTM, ANQGSEA. The CDR3 loop spans 13 amino acids. The junction had 3 bases not matched to a gene; V was cut back by 6 bases and J by 1 base. CDR3 loop: CSVRGQGNTEAFF. The DNA of the CDR3 is TGCAGCGTACGGGGACAGGGGAACACTGAAGCTTTCTTT.

This clone appeared once. The gene calls are TRBV27 and TRBJ1-2; weak D call: TRBD1 (5 bases). V lost 0 bases and J 8 bases, leaving 25 bases between the germline ends. Germline CDR1 is MNHEY and CDR2 is SMNVEV (reference sequence). The CDR3 covers 18 residues. DNA for the CDR3: TGTGCCAGCAGTTTATCCCCCCGACAGAGTTCCAGAGGAGTCGGCTACACCTTC. It encodes CASSLSPRQSSRGVGYTF.

The genes are TRBV24-1 and TRBJ1-6; 7 bases fit TRBD1. CDR3 length equals 19 residues. In germline, CDR1 is KGHDR, CDR2 SFDVKD. The V and J ends lost 9 bases and 4 bases, in that order; junction bases with no gene match: 20. This CDR3 is CATETNYPGQITYNSPLHF. The CDR3 nucleotides are TGTGCCACCGAGACCAATTATCCGGGACAGATTACTTATAATTCACCCCTCCACTTT.

The J gene is TRBJ1-3, the V gene TRBV5-5, with no clear D. Germline V gene lookup returns CDR1 SGHKS and CDR2 YYEKEE (reference sequence). CDR3 size: 14 residues. V lost 0 bases and J 4 bases, leaving 8 bases between the germline ends. The CDR3 DNA follows: TGTGCCAGCAGCTTGGACGGTTCAGGAAACACCATATATTTT. Protein product: CASSLDGSGNTIYF. The full variable domain, in which reference TRBV5-5 and TRBJ1-3 provide the parts outside the CDR3, is DAGVTQSPTHLIKTRGQQVTLRCSPISGHKSVSWYQQVLGQGPQFIFQYYEKEERGRGNFPDRFSARQFPNYSSELNVNALLLGDSALYLCASSLDGSGNTIYFGEGSWLTVV.

This chain links TRBV20-1 with TRBJ1-6; D call uncertain. V lost 6 bases, J lost 14 bases, and 14 bases lay in between. CDR1 and CDR2 (germline): DFQATT, SNEGSKA (reference sequence). The CDR3 totals 11 residues. The DNA for the CDR3 is TGCAGTGCATATGAGGGTAAAGCCCTCCACTTT. Protein sequence: CSAYEGKALHF.

The chain employs TRBV6-2 or TRBV6-3 and TRBJ2-1; 10 nucleotides match TRBD1. V dropped 2 bases and J dropped 1; count of bases not matched to a gene: 5. The germline V gene encodes CDR1 MNHEY and CDR2 SVGEGT. CDR3 length: 17 residues. The CDR3 sequence: CASSYPRQGASYNEQFF. CDR3 coding DNA: TGTGCCAGCAGTTACCCTCGACAGGGGGCTTCCTACAATGAGCAGTTCTTC.

The chain joins TRBV5-8 to TRBJ1-5; 7 bases map to TRBD1. The V segment lost 1 base and the J segment 5 bases; nucleotides outside the gene matches: 6. The CDR3 sequence is 15 residues long. The germline CDR1 and CDR2 sequences are SGHTS and YDEGEE. CDR3 nucleotides: TGTGCCAGCAGCTTGACGGCAGGGGGATATCAGCCCCAGCATTTT. Translating gives CASSLTAGGYQPQHF.

The CDR3 reads CASSFTGTRAFF. CDR3 DNA sequence: TGTGCCAGCAGCTTTACAGGGACGCGAGCTTTCTTT. The chain employs TRBV13 and TRBJ1-1, with D maybe TRBD1 (6 bases). V lost 3 bases to trimming and J lost 10 bases, with 12 bases between them. Germline CDR1 is PRHDT and CDR2 is FYEKMQ (reference sequence). The CDR3 extends over 12 amino acids.

This chain connects TRBV25-1 to TRBJ2-1; 11 nucleotides agree with TRBD2. Germline V lookup: CDR1 MGHDK, CDR2 SYGVNS. V shed 6 bases and J 8 bases; nucleotides not matched to a gene: 12. The CDR3 runs to 16 residues. CDR3 coding DNA: TGTGCCAGCAGGGGGACTAGCGGACCTCCAAGGGATGAGCAGTTCTTC. Translated, it gives CASRGTSGPPRDEQFF.

The genes are TRBV7-9 and TRBJ1-1; D is possibly TRBD1 (6 bases). CDR1 is SEHNR, CDR2 FQNEAQ, per germline (reference sequence). The ends were cut back, 2 bases at V and 0 bases at J, with 7 bases in the middle. The CDR3 length is 14 residues. The CDR3 DNA reads as TGTGCCAGCAGCTTAACAGGGCTGAACACTGAAGCTTTCTTT. The encoded protein is CASSLTGLNTEAFF.

The chain joins TRBV9 to TRBJ2-5; possibly TRBD2 for D (7 bases). This CDR3 region has 16 residues. Trimming pared 0 bases from V and 5 bases from J, leaving 17 bases between. In germline, CDR1 is SGDLS, CDR2 YYNGEE. The chain's CDR3 is CASSVGVGAREETQYF. The DNA of the CDR3 is TGTGCCAGCAGCGTAGGGGTGGGGGCGCGGGAGGAGACCCAGTACTTC.

The chain has TRBV3-1 (or the pseudogene TRBV3-2) and TRBJ1-4; no clear D gene. V lost 0 bases and J 8 bases, leaving 13 bases between the germline ends. Germline-derived CDR1 and CDR2 are LGHDT and YNNKEL (reference sequence). There are 15 residues in the CDR3. CDR3 nucleotide sequence: TGTGCCAGCAGCCAAGATGCACAGTTAGAAGAAAAACTGTTTTTT. Translated: CASSQDAQLEEKLFF.

The CDR3 loop reads CASSQDRGRDISGYTF. CDR3 in DNA: TGTGCCAGCAGTCAGGACAGGGGGCGGGATATTAGTGGCTACACCTTC. The genes are TRBV21-1 and TRBJ1-2; the listed D gene, TRBD1, was not tested against the DNA. TRBV21-1 is an annotated pseudogene. This CDR3 has 16 amino acids.

The chain has TRBV6-6 and TRBJ2-2, with 11 bases fitting TRBD2. Losses at the gene ends were 5 bases for V and 7 bases for J; bases not matched to a gene: 9. There are 16 residues in the CDR3. Germline lookup yields CDR1 MNHNY and CDR2 SVGAGI (reference sequence). CDR3 in amino acids: CASSQLAGGLSGELFF. The CDR3 nucleotides read TGTGCCAGCAGTCAGTTAGCGGGGGGGCTGAGCGGGGAGCTGTTTTTT.

The genes are TRBV28 and TRBJ1-2; D possibly corresponds to TRBD1 (6 bases). CDR1 MDHEN and CDR2 SYDVKM come from the germline V gene. This CDR3 has 14 residues. Deletions cut 3 bases from V and 5 bases from J, with 13 bases between. The CDR3 loop is CASSFGQTQYGYTF. DNA for the CDR3: TGTGCCAGCAGTTTTGGACAGACCCAATATGGCTACACCTTC.

This clone has only a few counts. CDR3 protein: CSASGLYEQYF. The CDR3 DNA reads TGCAGTGCCTCTGGACTCTACGAGCAGTACTTC. The genes are TRBV20-1 and TRBJ2-7, with D perhaps TRBD2 (5 bases). V lost 6 bases and J 3 bases, leaving 9 bases between the germline ends. The length of the CDR3 is 11 residues. Germline values: CDR1 DFQATT, CDR2 SNEGSKA (reference sequence).

CDR3 loop: CASSPTGALGNEKLFF. In nucleotides, the CDR3 is TGTGCCAGTTCCCCTACAGGGGCCTTGGGTAATGAAAAACTGTTTTTT. The chain has TRBV7-9 and TRBJ1-4; 7 bases agree with TRBD1. V lost 9 bases, J lost 4 bases, and 14 bases stayed unmatched. This CDR3 spans 16 amino acids. Germline V gives CDR1 SEHNR, CDR2 FQNEAQ (reference sequence).

The V gene is TRBV19, the J gene TRBJ1-1, with D maybe TRBD1 (5 bases). This CDR3 comprises 14 residues. Germline values: CDR1 LNHDA, CDR2 SQIVND (reference sequence). V shed 3 bases and J shed 6 bases, with 14 bases lying between them. This CDR3 is CASSIRGTHSEAFF. In nucleotides, the CDR3 is TGTGCCAGTAGTATTAGGGGAACCCACTCTGAAGCTTTCTTT. Full variable domain (rest looked up from reference TRBV19 and TRBJ1-1): DGGITQSPKYLFRKEGQNVTLSCEQNLNHDAMYWYRQDPGQGLRLIYYSQIVNDFQKGDIAEGYSVSREKKESFPLTVTSAQKNPTAFYLCASSIRGTHSEAFFGQGTRLTVV.

The rearrangement joins TRBV24-1 to TRBJ1-2; D is perhaps TRBD1 (6 bases). Trimming cost V 4 bases and J 4 bases, with 15 bases left between them. This CDR3 is 15 amino acids long. Germline assignment: CDR1 KGHDR and CDR2 SFDVKD. This chain's CDR3 is CATSDPARGGYGYTF. In DNA form, the CDR3 reads TGTGCCACCAGTGACCCTGCCAGGGGTGGCTATGGCTACACCTTC.

A note on this clone: Other DNA sequences from this sample encode an identical CDR3 as well. The genes are TRBV6-5 and TRBJ1-2, with TRBD1 matching over 9 bases. The CDR3 has 15 residues. Trimming at V came to 0 bases and at J to 4 bases, leaving 3 bases not matched to a gene. CDR1 MNHEY and CDR2 SVGAGI come from the germline V gene. The CDR3 reads CASSYSGGQGYGYTF. The CDR3 DNA follows: TGTGCCAGCAGTTACTCCGGGGGACAGGGCTATGGCTACACCTTC.

This clone was seen ten or more times. The chain uses TRBV30 and TRBJ1-3, with 9 bases that match TRBD1. The V and J ends lost 2 bases and 0 bases, in that order; junction bases with no gene match: 11. The length of the CDR3 is 18 residues. The germline gives CDR1 GTSNPN, CDR2 SVGIG (reference sequence). The DNA of the CDR3 is TGTGCCTGGAGTTCCGGGACAGGGATCTTAAGCTCTGGAAACACCATATATTTT. Its protein product is CAWSSGTGILSSGNTIYF.

The CDR3 DNA is TGTGCCAGCAGTGCGCCCGGTGGTGGCTACACCTTC. This codes for CASSAPGGGYTF. The V and J genes are TRBV28 and TRBJ1-2; D gene uncertain. The CDR3 has 12 amino acids. CDR1 and CDR2 (germline): MDHEN, SYDVKM. Trimming removed 5 bases from V and 7 bases from J, with 11 bases in between.

The chain has TRBV5-1 and TRBJ2-7; possibly TRBD1 for D (5 bases). The CDR3 runs to 14 residues. Germline CDR1 reads SGHRS; CDR2 reads YFSETQ. V was clipped by 3 bases and J by 6 bases, with 16 bases between them. CDR3 DNA sequence: TGCGCCAGCAGCTACCAAGGTGGGGCCTCCGAGCAGTACTTC. Amino acid sequence: CASSYQGGASEQYF.

V usage is TRBV9 and J usage is TRBJ2-7, with a weak D call TRBD2 (5 bases). This CDR3 region has 14 residues. The ends were cut back, 4 bases at V and 3 bases at J, with 14 bases in the middle. Germline CDR1 and CDR2: SGDLS and YYNGEE. The CDR3 spells CASSRGEADYEQYF. CDR3 nucleotides: TGTGCCAGCAGCCGGGGTGAAGCGGACTACGAGCAGTACTTC.